This T cell receptor (beta chain) was sequenced for a study of OX40 agonist ivuxolimab in advanced cancers. The V end lost 3 bases, the J end lost 4 bases, and 16 bases lay between the germline ends. Germline loops: CDR1 LNHDA, CDR2 SQIVND (reference sequence). The CDR3 runs 16 residues. Remarks on this clone: Antigen specificity is unknown.

Here immunoSEQ multiplex PCR was the method, and the copy in TCRdb shows in-frame clones only, minus some. The table records 150,000 to 170,000 clones, around 94% of them present only once. Findings and caveats of the study: Among the nonresponders, some also had low normalized T-cell clonal expansion. The investigators did not determine what antigen specificity the expanded peripheral T cells had. Doses of 0.1 to 3.0 mg/kg were accompanied by clonal expansion of CD4+ and CD8+ blood T cells by week 6. CD8+ T cells showed, on average, more clonal expansion than CD4+ cells.

The TCR was taken from an adult with an advanced solid tumor such as melanoma, head and neck, liver or kidney cancer. The sample consisted of CD4+ or CD8+ T cells sorted from blood, taken in a trial of the OX40 agonist ivuxolimab. The chain couples TRBV19 to TRBJ1-5; unclear D gene. The DNA for the CDR3 is TGTGCCAGTAGTATCGCAGGCACAAGAACAAATCAGCCCCAGCATTTT. The encoded protein is CASSIAGTRTNQPQHF.